One and the same sample provided the 24 T cell receptor beta chains below, sequenced in a study of Ad26.COV2.S vaccination and SARS-CoV-2 variants. Assay used: immunoSEQ multiplex PCR; TCRdb lists only in-frame clones, some missing. This table has 150,000 to 200,000 clones, around 88% appearing once. The material was peripheral blood, obtained after recovery from COVID-19. Receptors originate from a human donor who had recovered from COVID-19.

This rearrangement joins TRBV25-1 to TRBJ1-2, with 9 bases aligning to TRBD1. Germline CDR1 MGHDK, CDR2 SYGVNS. Trimming removed 2 bases from V and 8 bases from J; junction bases left unmatched: 12. This CDR3 has 16 amino acids. The CDR3 DNA reads TGTGCCAGCAGTGAACTAGTAACCGGGACAGGGAACGGCTACACCTTC. This codes for CASSELVTGTGNGYTF.

The gene calls are TRBV5-1 and TRBJ2-2, with D possibly TRBD1 on 5 matching bases. The V end was cut by 2 bases, the J end by 10 bases, with 15 bases between. Germline loops: CDR1 SGHRS, CDR2 YFSETQ. The CDR3 has 14 amino acids. CDR3 in DNA: TGCGCCAGCAGCTTAGGTGGGGCGATGGAGGAGCTGTTTTTT. Translating it yields CASSLGGAMEELFF.

The chain combines TRBV2 with TRBJ1-1, with no clear D. V was clipped by 1 base and J by 4 bases, with 7 bases between them. The CDR3 contains 13 residues. In germline, CDR1 is SNHLY, CDR2 FYNNEI. DNA for the CDR3: TGTGCCAGCAGTGAAGAAATGGGCACTGAAGCTTTCTTT. It specifies CASSEEMGTEAFF.

This clone showed up just a few times. This chain's CDR3 is CASSQEAGYNEQFF. CDR3 nucleotide sequence: TGTGCCAGCAGCCAAGAGGCGGGGTACAATGAGCAGTTCTTC. The chain has TRBV3-1 (or the pseudogene TRBV3-2) and TRBJ2-1; TRBD2 might be the D (6 bases). CDR1 is LGHDT and CDR2 is YNNKEL in the germline V gene (reference sequence). CDR3 length equals 14 residues. Trimming pared 0 bases from V and 4 bases from J, leaving 7 bases between.

The chain links TRBV11-2 to TRBJ2-3, with D uncertain. The CDR3 loop spans 18 amino acids. V lost 0 bases to trimming and J lost 4 bases, with 20 bases between them. Germline V gives CDR1 SGHAT, CDR2 FQNNGV. The CDR3 is CASSLDPSIRAPSDTQYF. The DNA of the CDR3 is TGTGCCAGCAGCTTAGATCCTTCAATTAGGGCCCCCTCAGATACGCAGTATTTT.

The chain joins TRBV10-3 to TRBJ2-1; 11 bases fit TRBD1. The length of the CDR3 is 13 residues. V shed 10 bases and J 5 bases; nucleotides not matched to a gene: 4. Germline V gene data show CDR1 as ENHRY and CDR2 as SYGVKD. Written as DNA, the CDR3 is TGTGCCACCGCGGGACAGGGGGACAATGAGCAGTTCTTC. Its protein product is CATAGQGDNEQFF.

The chain links TRBV6-5 to TRBJ1-5; tentative D call: TRBD1 (5 bases). The germline CDR1 and CDR2 sequences are MNHEY and SVGAGI. This CDR3 comprises 13 residues. Trimming removed 6 bases from V and 4 bases from J, with 10 bases in between. The DNA of the CDR3 is TGTGCCAGCAGCAGGGCAGGAAATCAGCCCCAGCATTTT. Encoded protein: CASSRAGNQPQHF.

The chain uses TRBV24-1 and TRBJ1-5, with D perhaps TRBD1 (6 bases). V was shortened by 5 bases and J by 4 bases, with 11 bases between the two germline ends. CDR1 and CDR2 (germline): KGHDR, SFDVKD. The CDR3 is 14 residues long. This CDR3 is CATSGQGRNQPQHF. Here the CDR3 DNA reads TGTGCCACCAGTGGGCAGGGGAGGAATCAGCCCCAGCATTTT.

The V call is TRBV4-1, the J call TRBJ2-5; 10 bases are shared with TRBD2. V lost 2 bases to trimming and J lost 3 bases; unmatched junction nucleotides: 0. Germline CDR1 MGHRA, CDR2 YSYEKL. The CDR3 sequence is 14 residues long. CDR3 loop: CASSQLAGEETQYF. CDR3 sequence (DNA): TGCGCCAGCAGCCAACTAGCGGGGGAAGAGACCCAGTACTTC.

The chain combines TRBV9 with TRBJ2-3; TRBD1 matches at 9 bases. The CDR3 totals 17 residues. Unmatched junction bases numbered 8, after V lost 0 bases and J lost 3 bases. Germline CDR1 reads SGDLS; CDR2 reads YYNGEE. The CDR3 DNA follows: TGTGCCAGCAGCGTAGACCCCGGGACAGGGACAACAGATACGCAGTATTTT. It specifies CASSVDPGTGTTDTQYF.

This clone was counted once. The rearrangement uses TRBV12-3 or TRBV12-4 and TRBJ2-7, with D unresolved. The V gene lost 3 bases and the J gene lost 4 bases, with 10 bases spanning the gap. CDR3 size: 13 residues. The CDR3 bases are TGTGCCAGCAGTTTCGGTACTACTTACGAGCAGTACTTC. It is translated as CASSFGTTYEQYF.

This chain links TRBV30 with TRBJ1-1; no definite D call. Between the trimmed V and J ends, which lost 3 bases and 0 bases, there was a span of 5 bases. CDR1 and CDR2 (germline): GTSNPN, SVGIG (reference sequence). CDR3 size: 12 residues. CDR3 in DNA: TGTGCCTGGAGCGAAATGAACACTGAAGCTTTCTTT. It yields the protein CAWSEMNTEAFF.

The V gene is TRBV11-3, the J gene TRBJ2-2; TRBD2 is a possible D gene (5 bases). The germline gives CDR1 SGHNT, CDR2 YENEEA. The V end lost 2 bases, the J end lost 5 bases, and 6 bases lay between the germline ends. The CDR3 sequence is 13 residues long. The CDR3: CASSLSGTGELFF. CDR3 DNA: TGTGCCAGCAGCTTATCGGGAACCGGGGAGCTGTTTTTT.

CDR3 sequence: CASSLVARVETQYF. In nucleotides, the CDR3 is TGTGCCAGCAGCTTAGTTGCTCGGGTAGAGACCCAGTACTTC. This chain uses TRBV11-2 with TRBJ2-5; D is uncertain. The CDR3 extends over 14 amino acids. In germline, CDR1 is SGHAT, CDR2 FQNNGV. V lost 1 base and J lost 4, with 10 bases in between.

This chain links TRBV7-3 with TRBJ1-2; D may be TRBD1 (6 bases). Germline V CDR1 and CDR2: SGHTA, FQGTGA. The CDR3 spans 14 residues. Trimming removed 1 base from V and 5 bases from J, with 11 bases in between. The CDR3 coding sequence is TGTGCCAGCAGCTTAAACAGGGCGGAGTATGGCTACACCTTC. Translation: CASSLNRAEYGYTF.

This clone was counted only a few times. The chain couples TRBV19 to TRBJ2-2; D uncertain. The V and J ends lost 7 bases and 6 bases respectively, with 9 bases between them. Germline assignment: CDR1 LNHDA and CDR2 SQIVND (reference sequence). The CDR3 loop spans 12 amino acids. The CDR3 reads CASTLNPGELFF. The CDR3 bases are TGTGCCAGTACTCTTAATCCCGGGGAGCTGTTTTTT.

V gene TRBV10-3 combines with J gene TRBJ1-2, with 9 positions matching TRBD1. V lost 4 bases to trimming and J lost 8 bases; unmatched junction nucleotides: 5. The CDR3 runs 13 residues. The germline CDR1 and CDR2 sequences are ENHRY and SYGVKD. The CDR3 bases are TGTGCCATCAGTGCCGGGACAGGGAGCGGCTACACCTTC. Translation: CAISAGTGSGYTF.

The gene calls are TRBV19 and TRBJ1-2; D is undetermined. Germline CDR1 and CDR2: LNHDA and SQIVND (reference sequence). This CDR3 contains 13 residues. Trimming stripped 7 bases from V and 6 bases from J, with 15 bases between. CDR3 nucleotide sequence: TGTGCCAGTACGGGCAATACTCCGGATGGCTACACCTTC. Translated: CASTGNTPDGYTF.

The table lists this clone with a few counts. The chain carries TRBV7-3 and TRBJ2-3; D is perhaps TRBD2 (5 bases). CDR1 and CDR2 (germline): SGHTA, FQGTGA. The CDR3 loop spans 15 amino acids. V lost 0 bases to trimming and J lost 3 bases, with 10 bases between them. The CDR3 is CASSLTGNETDTQYF. The CDR3 DNA reads as TGTGCCAGCAGCTTAACCGGGAATGAGACAGATACGCAGTATTTT.

This clone was detected once. The chain carries TRBV3-1 (or the pseudogene TRBV3-2) and TRBJ2-3; D gene uncertain. V was pared by 4 bases and J by 4 bases, with 9 bases between. Germline V gene data show CDR1 as LGHDT and CDR2 as YNNKEL (reference sequence). The CDR3 loop spans 13 amino acids. The CDR3 DNA is TGTGCCAGCAGCCCTCGGACCTCAGATACGCAGTATTTT. Amino acid sequence: CASSPRTSDTQYF.

The V gene is TRBV19, the J gene TRBJ1-5; D might be TRBD1 (5 bases). Deletions cut 3 bases from V and 7 bases from J, with 16 bases between. The CDR3 spans 15 residues. The germline gives CDR1 LNHDA, CDR2 SQIVND (reference sequence). The CDR3 reads CASSIKGAVVQPQHF. CDR3 coding DNA: TGTGCCAGTAGTATTAAAGGGGCGGTGGTACAGCCCCAGCATTTT.

The chain carries TRBV10-3 and TRBJ2-2, with D hard to call. Deletions cut 8 bases from V and 1 base from J, with 5 bases between. The CDR3 sequence is 12 residues long. Germline V lookup: CDR1 ENHRY, CDR2 SYGVKD. In DNA, the CDR3 is TGTGCCATCCGACAGAACACCGGGGAGCTGTTTTTT. As protein: CAIRQNTGELFF.

This chain links TRBV12-3 or TRBV12-4 with TRBJ2-1; D may be TRBD2 (5 bases). The V gene lost 4 bases and the J gene lost 4 bases, with 8 bases spanning the gap. The CDR3 runs 13 residues. The CDR3 bases are TGTGCCAGCAGTTACCGGGGATACAATGAGCAGTTCTTC. Its protein product is CASSYRGYNEQFF.

The table lists this clone with a count of one. CDR3 amino acids: CASSLQGASNEQYF. The CDR3 nucleotides are TGTGCCAGCAGTCTACAGGGGGCAAGTAACGAGCAGTACTTC. This chain links TRBV27 with TRBJ2-7; 9 positions match TRBD1. J was trimmed by 5 bases and V by 5 bases; bases with no gene match: 7. The CDR3 spans 14 residues. The V gene's germline CDR1 is MNHEY and CDR2 SMNVEV (reference sequence).